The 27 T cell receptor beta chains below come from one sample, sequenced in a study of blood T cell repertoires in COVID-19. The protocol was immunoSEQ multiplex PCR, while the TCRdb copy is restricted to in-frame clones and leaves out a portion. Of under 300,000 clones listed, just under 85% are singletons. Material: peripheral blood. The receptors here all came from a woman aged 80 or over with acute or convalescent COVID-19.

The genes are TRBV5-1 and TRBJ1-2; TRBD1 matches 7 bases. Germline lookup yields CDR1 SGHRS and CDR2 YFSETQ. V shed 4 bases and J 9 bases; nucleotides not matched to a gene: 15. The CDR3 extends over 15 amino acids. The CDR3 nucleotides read TGCGCCAGCAGCACGAACGGACAGGTCCCGGTCCGCTACACCTTC. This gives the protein CASSTNGQVPVRYTF.

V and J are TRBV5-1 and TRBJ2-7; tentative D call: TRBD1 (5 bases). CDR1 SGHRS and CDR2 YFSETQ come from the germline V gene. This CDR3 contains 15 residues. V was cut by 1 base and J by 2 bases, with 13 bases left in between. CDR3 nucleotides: TGCGCCAGCAGCTTGCAGGGAATGGGCCCCTACGAGCAGTACTTC. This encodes CASSLQGMGPYEQYF.

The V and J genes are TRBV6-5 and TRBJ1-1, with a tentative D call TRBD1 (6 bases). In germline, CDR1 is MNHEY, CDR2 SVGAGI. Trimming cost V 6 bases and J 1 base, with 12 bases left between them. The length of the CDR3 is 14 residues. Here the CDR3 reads CASRAPQGNTEAFF. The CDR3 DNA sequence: TGTGCCAGCAGGGCGCCACAGGGGAACACTGAAGCTTTCTTT.

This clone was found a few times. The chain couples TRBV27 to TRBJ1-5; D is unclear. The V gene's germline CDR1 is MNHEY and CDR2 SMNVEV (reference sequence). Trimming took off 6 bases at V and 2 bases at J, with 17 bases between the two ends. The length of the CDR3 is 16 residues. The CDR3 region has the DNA TGTGCCAGCAGACTAAACAGCGTGCGGGGCAATCAGCCCCAGCATTTT. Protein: CASRLNSVRGNQPQHF.

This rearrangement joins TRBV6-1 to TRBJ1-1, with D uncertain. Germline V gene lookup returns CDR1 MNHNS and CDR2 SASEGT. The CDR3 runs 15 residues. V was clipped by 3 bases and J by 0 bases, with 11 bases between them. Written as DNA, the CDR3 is TGTGCCAGCAGTGACCGGACGGGGATGAACACTGAAGCTTTCTTT. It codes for CASSDRTGMNTEAFF.

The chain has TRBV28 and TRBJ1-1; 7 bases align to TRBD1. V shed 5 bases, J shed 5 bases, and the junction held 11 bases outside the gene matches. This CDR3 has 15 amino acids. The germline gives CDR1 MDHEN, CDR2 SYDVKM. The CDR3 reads CASSLPLTGRTEAFF. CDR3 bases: TGTGCCAGCAGTCTCCCTTTGACAGGGAGGACTGAAGCTTTCTTT.

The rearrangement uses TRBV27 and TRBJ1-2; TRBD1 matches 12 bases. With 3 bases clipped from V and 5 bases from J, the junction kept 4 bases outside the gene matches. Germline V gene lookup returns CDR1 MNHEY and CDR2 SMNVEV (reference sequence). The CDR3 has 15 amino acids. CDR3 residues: CASSLWGQGAYGYTF. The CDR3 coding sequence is TGTGCCAGCAGTTTGTGGGGACAGGGGGCGTATGGCTACACCTTC.

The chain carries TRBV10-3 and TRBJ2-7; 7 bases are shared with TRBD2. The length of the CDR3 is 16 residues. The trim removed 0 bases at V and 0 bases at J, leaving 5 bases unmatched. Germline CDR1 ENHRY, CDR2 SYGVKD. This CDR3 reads CAISESPSGASYEQYF. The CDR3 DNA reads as TGTGCCATCAGTGAGTCGCCCAGCGGGGCCTCCTACGAGCAGTACTTC.

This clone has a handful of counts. The CDR3 DNA reads as TGTGCCAGCCTAAGACTAGCGGGGGCCGAGACCCAGTACTTC. The encoded protein is CASLRLAGAETQYF. The rearrangement joins TRBV6-5 to TRBJ2-5, with TRBD2 identical over 12 bases. The V gene's germline CDR1 is MNHEY and CDR2 SVGAGI. V dropped 8 bases and J dropped 5; count of bases not matched to a gene: 6. The CDR3 loop spans 14 amino acids.

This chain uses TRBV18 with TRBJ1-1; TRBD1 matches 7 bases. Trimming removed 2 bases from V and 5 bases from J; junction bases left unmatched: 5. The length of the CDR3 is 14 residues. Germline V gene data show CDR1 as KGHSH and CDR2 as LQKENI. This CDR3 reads CASSPRQGGTEAFF. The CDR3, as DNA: TGTGCCAGCTCACCAAGGCAGGGGGGTACTGAAGCTTTCTTT.

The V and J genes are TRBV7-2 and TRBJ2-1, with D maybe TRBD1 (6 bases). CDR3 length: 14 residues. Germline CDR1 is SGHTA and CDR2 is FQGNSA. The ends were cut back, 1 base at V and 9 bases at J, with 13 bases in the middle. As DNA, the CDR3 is TGTGCCAGCAGCTTAGTTACAGGGATGGGTGAGCAGTTCTTC. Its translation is CASSLVTGMGEQFF.

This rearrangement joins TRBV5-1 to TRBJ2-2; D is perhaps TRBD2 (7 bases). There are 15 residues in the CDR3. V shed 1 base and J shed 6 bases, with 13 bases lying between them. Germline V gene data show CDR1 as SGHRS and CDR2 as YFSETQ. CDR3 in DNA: TGCGCCAGCAGCTTGTCGGGGGGCACCGCCGGGGAGCTGTTTTTT. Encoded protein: CASSLSGGTAGELFF.

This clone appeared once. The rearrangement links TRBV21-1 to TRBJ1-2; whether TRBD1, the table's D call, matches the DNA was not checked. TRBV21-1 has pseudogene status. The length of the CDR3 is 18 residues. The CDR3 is CASSSQHPGTEADYGYTF. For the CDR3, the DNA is TGTGCCAGCAGCAGTCAGCACCCCGGGACAGAGGCGGACTATGGCTACACCTTC.

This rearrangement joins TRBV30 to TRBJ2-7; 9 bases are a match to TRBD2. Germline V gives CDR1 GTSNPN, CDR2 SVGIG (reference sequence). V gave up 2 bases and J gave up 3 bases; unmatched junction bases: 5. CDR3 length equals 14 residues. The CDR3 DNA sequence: TGTGCCTGGAGTCAGCCAGCGGGGGGCTACGAGCAGTACTTC. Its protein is CAWSQPAGGYEQYF.

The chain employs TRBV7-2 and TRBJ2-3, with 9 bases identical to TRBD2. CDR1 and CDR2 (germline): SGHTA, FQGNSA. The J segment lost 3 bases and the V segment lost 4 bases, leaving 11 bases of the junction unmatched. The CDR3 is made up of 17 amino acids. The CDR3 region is CASSSLVGGGVTDTQYF. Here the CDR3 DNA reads TGTGCCAGCAGCTCCCTGGTGGGCGGGGGGGTAACAGATACGCAGTATTTT.

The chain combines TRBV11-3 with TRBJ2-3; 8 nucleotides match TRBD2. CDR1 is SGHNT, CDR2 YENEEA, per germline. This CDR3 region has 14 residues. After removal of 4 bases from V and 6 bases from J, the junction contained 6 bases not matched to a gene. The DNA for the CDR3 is TGTGCCAGCAGCTCGGGGGGGGCCGGCGATACGCAGTATTTT. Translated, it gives CASSSGGAGDTQYF.

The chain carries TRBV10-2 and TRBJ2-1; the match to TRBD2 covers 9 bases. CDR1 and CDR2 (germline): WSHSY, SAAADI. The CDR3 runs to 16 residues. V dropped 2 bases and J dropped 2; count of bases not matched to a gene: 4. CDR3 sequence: CASSEPLAGTYNEQFF. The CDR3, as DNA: TGCGCCAGCAGTGAGCCTCTAGCGGGGACCTACAATGAGCAGTTCTTC.

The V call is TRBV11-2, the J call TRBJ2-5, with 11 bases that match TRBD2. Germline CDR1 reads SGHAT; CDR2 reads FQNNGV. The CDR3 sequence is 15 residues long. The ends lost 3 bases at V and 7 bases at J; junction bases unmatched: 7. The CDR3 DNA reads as TGTGCCAGCAGCTTCGTAGCGGGGGGGCCCGGGACCCAGTACTTC. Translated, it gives CASSFVAGGPGTQYF.

The CDR3 region is CAWSWTGKDTQYF. CDR3 bases: TGTGCCTGGAGTTGGACGGGGAAAGATACGCAGTATTTT. The V gene is TRBV30, the J gene TRBJ2-3, with D perhaps TRBD2 (5 bases). Germline V gene data show CDR1 as GTSNPN and CDR2 as SVGIG (reference sequence). Trimming shortened V by 2 bases and J by 5 bases, and 11 bases separated the two germline ends. This CDR3 region has 13 residues.

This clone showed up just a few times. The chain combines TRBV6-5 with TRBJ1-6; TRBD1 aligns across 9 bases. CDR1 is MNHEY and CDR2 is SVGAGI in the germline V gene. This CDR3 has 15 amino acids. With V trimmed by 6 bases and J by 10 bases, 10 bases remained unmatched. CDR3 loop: CASRADRGVRSPLHF. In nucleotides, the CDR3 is TGTGCCAGCAGAGCCGACAGGGGGGTCAGGTCACCCCTCCACTTT.

CDR3 in amino acids: CASSFMDRGFETQYF. DNA of the CDR3: TGTGCCAGCAGCTTTATGGACAGGGGATTTGAGACCCAGTACTTC. J is TRBJ2-5 and V is TRBV7-8; 9 bases match TRBD1. Germline V gene lookup returns CDR1 SGHVS and CDR2 FQNEAQ. The CDR3 extends over 15 amino acids. With 3 bases clipped from V and 5 bases from J, the junction kept 7 bases outside the gene matches.

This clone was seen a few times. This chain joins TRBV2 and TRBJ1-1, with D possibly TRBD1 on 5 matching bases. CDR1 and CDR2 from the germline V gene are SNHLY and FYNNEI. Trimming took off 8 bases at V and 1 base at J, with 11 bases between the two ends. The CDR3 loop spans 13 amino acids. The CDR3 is CASSGLPNTEAFF. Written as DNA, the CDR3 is TGTGCCAGCTCGGGACTCCCGAACACTGAAGCTTTCTTT. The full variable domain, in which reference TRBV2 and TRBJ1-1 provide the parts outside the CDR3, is EPEVTQTPSHQVTQMGQEVILRCVPISNHLYFYWYRQILGQKVEFLVSFYNNEISEKSEIFDDQFSVERPDGSNFTLKIRSTKLEDSAMYFCASSGLPNTEAFFGQGTRLTVV.

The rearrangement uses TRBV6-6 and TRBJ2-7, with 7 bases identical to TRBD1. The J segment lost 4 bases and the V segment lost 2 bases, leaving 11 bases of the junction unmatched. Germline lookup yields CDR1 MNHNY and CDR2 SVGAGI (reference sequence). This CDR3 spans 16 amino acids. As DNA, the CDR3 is TGTGCCAGCAGTTACCCTCGACAGGGAGTGGGGTACGAGCAGTACTTC. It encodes CASSYPRQGVGYEQYF.

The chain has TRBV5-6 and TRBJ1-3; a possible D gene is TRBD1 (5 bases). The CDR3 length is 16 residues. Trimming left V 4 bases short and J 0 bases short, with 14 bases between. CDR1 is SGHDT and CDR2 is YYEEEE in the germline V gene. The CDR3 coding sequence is TGTGCCAGCAGCGCGGACCGGGACTACTCTGGAAACACCATATATTTT. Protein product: CASSADRDYSGNTIYF.

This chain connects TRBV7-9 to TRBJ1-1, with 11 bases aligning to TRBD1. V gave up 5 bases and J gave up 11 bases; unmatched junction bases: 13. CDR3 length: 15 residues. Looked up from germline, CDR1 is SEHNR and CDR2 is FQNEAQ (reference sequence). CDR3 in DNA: TGTGCCAGCAGCAAAAACCCCGGGACAGGGGGATTGGCTTTCTTT. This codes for CASSKNPGTGGLAFF.

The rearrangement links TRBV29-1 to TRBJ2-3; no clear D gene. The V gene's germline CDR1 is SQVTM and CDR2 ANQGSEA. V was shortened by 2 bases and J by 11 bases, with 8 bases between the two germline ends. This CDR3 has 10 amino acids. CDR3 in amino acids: CSVEMRRQYF. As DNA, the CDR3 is TGCAGCGTTGAAATGAGGAGGCAGTATTTT.

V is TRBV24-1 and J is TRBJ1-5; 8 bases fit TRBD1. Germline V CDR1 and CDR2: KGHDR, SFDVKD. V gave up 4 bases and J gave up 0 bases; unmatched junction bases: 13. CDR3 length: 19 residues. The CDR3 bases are TGTGCCACCAGTGAGCCCACACCGGGACAGGCGTATAGCAATCAGCCCCAGCATTTT. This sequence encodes CATSEPTPGQAYSNQPQHF.